What follows is one T cell receptor (beta chain) and its context. There is no known antigen for this receptor. Per-base quality was not reported, and no clone a single base away is much larger than it. This sample is part of a study of beta chain features in type 1 diabetes (dated by TCRdb to the late 2010s). Background on the whole study: Patients and healthy donors did not differ in mean age, gender distribution, total cell number or subset yield. The study compared TCRB repertoires of sorted circulating CD4+ T cell subsets between recently diagnosed type 1 diabetes patients and matched healthy donors. Whereas all 30 or so donors provided naive and central memory subsets, regulatory and stem cell-like memory subsets were isolated from just 8 patients and roughly eight healthy donors. A total of some 110 million sorted cells were examined across all samples, and a strong correlation was observed between cell number per subset and RNA yield. Results the study describes overall, beyond this receptor: Type 1 diabetes patients showed a moderate but significant shortening of TCRB CDR3 length in all four CD4+ subsets. Patients with type 1 diabetes made fewer insertions and deleted more nucleotides at VDJ recombination sites, implying thymic rearrangement abnormalities. Because cDNA was sequenced instead of genomic DNA, activated cells with high expression could be over-represented, although the groups did not differ in activation or CD3 levels. PCR may preferentially amplify shorter templates, but because patient and control samples were amplified and corrected together, any resulting skew would affect both groups equally. Naive, central memory and regulatory TCRB repertoires appeared to be more alike among patients than among healthy donors. Because small numbers of individuals were included in the HLA sub-analyses, any influence of HLA type on TCRB rearrangement was left unresolved.

Unmatched junction bases come to 5, with V trimmed by 3 bases and J by 1 base. CDR1 and CDR2 are drawn from the germline V gene: SGHTA, FQGNSA. Inclusive of the bounding cysteine and phenylalanine, the CDR3 is 15 residues long. Only the CDR3 part of the read is kept: 45 bases, read in frame from the first base. Each donor gave one peripheral blood draw, around 0.12 L on average, collected into heparinised tubes. Naive, central memory, regulatory and stem cell-like memory CD4+ T cells were sorted on a BD FACSAria II using a panel including CD45RO, CCR7, CD25, CD127, CD95 and CD27. A purity above 98% was achieved for all sorted populations. PBMCs were isolated immediately by Lymphoprep density gradient centrifugation and stained directly without culture. So that batch effects would be minimized, each experiment stained and sorted samples in pairs, pairing one healthy donor with one patient. The High Capacity cDNA Reverse Transcription Kit was used to reverse transcribe all of the isolated RNA, meaning that expressed TCRB transcripts were what got sequenced. Deep immunoSEQ sequencing was performed on naive, central memory and regulatory T cell samples, with an average of about 3.6 million total reads per sample. Sorted cells were lysed in RLT buffer and RNA was extracted with DNase-treated RNeasy Micro or Mini kits, depending on cell number. To prevent cross-contamination, each cell subset was processed individually, whereas patient and healthy donor samples were processed jointly. The immunoSEQ multiplex PCR was used to amplify TCRB sequences from cDNA, yielding 87-bp fragments that span the CDR3 region. Sequencing of the amplicons was done on the Illumina HiSeq platform. The authors' analysis ran thus. PCR bias was computationally corrected using synthetic template baselines, reads within Hamming distance 2 were collapsed, and singletons that could not be merged were discarded. By aligning reads against IMGT, V, D and J genes, CDR3 length, and insertions or deletions at six rearrangement sites were assigned. Within each subset, clonotype counts were normalized to sorted cell number, after which true diversity and Gini coefficients were computed with the tcR R package. Repertoire sharing was quantified using the overlap coefficient calculated on TCRB nucleotide sequences. TCRdb stores this immuneACCESS table with in-frame sequences only. Part of the clones is absent; in the studies checked, under half of the shortfall reflects unresolved V genes, and no reason is known for the rest. V and J calls and clone size are copied from that table; D and trimming were computed from the DNA. For this sample there are around 170,000 clones; approximately 8.8% appear just once. 0.7% of the sample is taken by the ten largest.

The V gene is TRBV7-2 and the J gene is TRBJ2-5, with TRBD2 matching 7 junction bases. Sequencing was carried out using central memory CD4+ T cells from blood. This TCR came from a woman aged 25 to 39 with type 1 diabetes. The DNA sequence follows: TGTGCCAGCAGCTTGAGAAGCGGGACCCAAGAGACCCAGTACTTC. Protein translation: CASSLRSGTQETQYF.